What follows describes a single T cell receptor beta chain. The CDR3 is 14 amino acids. Trimming took 8 bases from V and 0 from J, leaving 8 bases between them. In germline, CDR1 is MNHEY, CDR2 SVGAGI. Time point of the sample: baseline pretreatment blood. Indicated treatment: 15 Gy SBRT to primary tumor, nephrectomy 4 weeks later. Assay used: immunoSEQ multiplex PCR; TCRdb lists only in-frame clones, some missing. The sample lists about 150,000 clones, 70% to 90% occurring once. This specimen comes from a study of radiation and T cells in renal cell carcinoma. Sequencing was performed on blood, taken from a patient whose treatment included radiotherapy and nephrectomy. The source of this sequence is a woman aged 50 to 60 with renal cell carcinoma. The chain recombines TRBV6-5 with TRBJ1-6, with D unresolved. In nucleotides, the CDR3 is TGTGCCAGCGGGTGGGGCTCCTATAATTCACCCCTCCACTTT. Translating gives CASGWGSYNSPLHF.